This T cell receptor (beta chain) was sequenced in a study of T cells in women clearing cervical HPV infection. Study background: Blood came at first lesion visit for cases, post-clearance for controls.

With regard to this clone: The antigen is unknown. The CDR3 end is not reached by the read, which stops 3 residues before it; the germline J gene fills it in.

Genomic DNA, averaging around 1,200 ng per sample, yielded TCR beta CDR3 via immunoSEQ. Method: immunoSEQ multiplex PCR; TCRdb's copy keeps in-frame clones and lacks some. In total, the table holds 25,000 to 35,000 clones. Broader study findings: CIN3+ cases had significantly higher TCR richness than controls; evenness did not differ.

The CDR3 runs 14 residues. Germline CDR1 and CDR2: SNHLY and FYNNEI. V was cut by 3 bases and J by 3 bases, with 11 bases left in between. This TCR was recovered from a woman between 18 and 69 years old with a cervical HPV16 infection that either progressed to CIN3+ or cleared (not recorded which). This chain connects TRBV2 to TRBJ1-1; possibly TRBD1 for D (6 bases). Sequencing was performed on blood buffy coat. The covered CDR3 bases are TGTGCCAGCAGTGAGCGGGACACCTACACTGAA. Its protein product is CASSERDTYTE. The whole CDR3 protein reads CASSERDTYTEAFF.